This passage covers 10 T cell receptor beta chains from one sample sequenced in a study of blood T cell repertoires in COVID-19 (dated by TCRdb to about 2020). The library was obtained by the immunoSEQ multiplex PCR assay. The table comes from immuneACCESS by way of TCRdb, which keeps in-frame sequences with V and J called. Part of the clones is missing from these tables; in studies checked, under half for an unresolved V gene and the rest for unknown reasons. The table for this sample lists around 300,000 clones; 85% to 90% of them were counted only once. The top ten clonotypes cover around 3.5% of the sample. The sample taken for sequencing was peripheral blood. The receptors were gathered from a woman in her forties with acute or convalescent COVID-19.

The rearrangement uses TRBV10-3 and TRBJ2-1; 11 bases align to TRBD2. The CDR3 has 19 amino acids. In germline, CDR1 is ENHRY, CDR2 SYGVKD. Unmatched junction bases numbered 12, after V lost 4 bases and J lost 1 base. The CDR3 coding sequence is TGTGCCATCAGTGTTAGCGGGGGGGCCTCGCAATATTCCTACAATGAGCAGTTCTTC. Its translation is CAISVSGGASQYSYNEQFF.

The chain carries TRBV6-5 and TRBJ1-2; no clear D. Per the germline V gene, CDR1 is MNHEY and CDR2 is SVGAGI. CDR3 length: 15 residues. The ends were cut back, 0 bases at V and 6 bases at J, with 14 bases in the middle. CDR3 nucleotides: TGTGCCAGCAGTTACTCCGAGGGCCCCGCCCATGGCTACACCTTC. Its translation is CASSYSEGPAHGYTF.

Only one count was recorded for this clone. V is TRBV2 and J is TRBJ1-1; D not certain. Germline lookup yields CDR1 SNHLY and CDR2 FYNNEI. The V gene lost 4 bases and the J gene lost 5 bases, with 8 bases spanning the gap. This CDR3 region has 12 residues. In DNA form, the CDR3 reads TGTGCCAGCAGTGGGGAGGGAACTGAAGCTTTCTTT. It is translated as CASSGEGTEAFF.

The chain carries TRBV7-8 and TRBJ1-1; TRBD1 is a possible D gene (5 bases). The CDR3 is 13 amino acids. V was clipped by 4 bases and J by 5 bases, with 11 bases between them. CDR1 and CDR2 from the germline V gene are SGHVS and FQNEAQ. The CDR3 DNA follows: TGTGCCAGCAGCTCCGGGGGGTATACTGAAGCTTTCTTT. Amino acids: CASSSGGYTEAFF.

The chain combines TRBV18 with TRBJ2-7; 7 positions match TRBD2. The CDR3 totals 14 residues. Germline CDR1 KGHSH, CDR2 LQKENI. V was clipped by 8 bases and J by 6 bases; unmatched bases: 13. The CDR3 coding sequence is TGTGCCAGCCGACCTGGGAGCGGGGTAGGCGAGCAGTACGTC. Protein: CASRPGSGVGEQYV.

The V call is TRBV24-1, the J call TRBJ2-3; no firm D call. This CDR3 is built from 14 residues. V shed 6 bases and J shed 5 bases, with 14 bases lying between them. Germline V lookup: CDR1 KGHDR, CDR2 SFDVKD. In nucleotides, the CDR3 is TGTGCCACCAGTCCTGCTGGGCTATTAGATACGCAGTATTTT. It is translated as CATSPAGLLDTQYF.

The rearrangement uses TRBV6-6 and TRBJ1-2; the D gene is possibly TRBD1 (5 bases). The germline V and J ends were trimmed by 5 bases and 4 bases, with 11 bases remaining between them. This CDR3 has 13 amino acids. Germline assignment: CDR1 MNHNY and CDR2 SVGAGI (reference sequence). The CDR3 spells CASSADSLYGYTF. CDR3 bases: TGTGCCAGCAGTGCCGACAGCCTCTATGGCTACACCTTC.

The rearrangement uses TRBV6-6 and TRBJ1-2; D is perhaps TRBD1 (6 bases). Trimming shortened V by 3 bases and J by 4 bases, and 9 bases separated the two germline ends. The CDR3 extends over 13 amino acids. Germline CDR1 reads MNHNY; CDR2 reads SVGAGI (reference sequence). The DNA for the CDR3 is TGTGCCAGCAGTTATGGGGGCGGCTATGGCTACACCTTC. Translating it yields CASSYGGGYGYTF.

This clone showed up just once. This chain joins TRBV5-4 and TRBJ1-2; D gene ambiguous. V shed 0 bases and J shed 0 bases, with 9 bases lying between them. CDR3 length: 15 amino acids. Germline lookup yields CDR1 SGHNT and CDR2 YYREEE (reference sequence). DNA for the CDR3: TGTGCCAGCAGCTTGGGGGCGTTTGCTAACTATGGCTACACCTTC. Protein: CASSLGAFANYGYTF.

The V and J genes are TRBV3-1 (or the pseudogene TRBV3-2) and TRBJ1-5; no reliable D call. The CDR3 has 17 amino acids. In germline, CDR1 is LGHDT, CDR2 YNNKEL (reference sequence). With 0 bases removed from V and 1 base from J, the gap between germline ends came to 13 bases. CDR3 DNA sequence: TGTGCCAGCAGCCAAGATAACCAGCCTAGGAGCAATCAGCCCCAGCATTTT. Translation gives CASSQDNQPRSNQPQHF.